What follows are 9 T cell receptor beta chains derived from one specimen sequenced in a study of identical twins. TCRdb passed the 5' RACE reads through MiXCR, listing each CDR3 protein once. The profile shows under 450,000 distinct CDR3 sequences, less than 20% of them singletons. Sequences were obtained from naive T cells sorted from blood. The source of these receptors is a man aged 50 or older in good health.

This clonotype was observed at least ten times. The chain joins TRBV5-1 to TRBJ2-1, with a possible D match to TRBD2 (5 bases). Trimming left V 4 bases short and J 3 bases short, with 14 bases between. Germline V CDR1 and CDR2: SGHRS, YFSETQ. The CDR3 runs to 15 residues. CDR3 DNA: TGCGCCAGCAGCCCCCAGGTGGGAGTCTACAATGAGCAGTTCTTC. It translates to CASSPQVGVYNEQFF.

This clonotype appeared many times. V and J are TRBV7-9 and TRBJ1-5; no definite D call. The germline CDR1 and CDR2 sequences are SEHNR and FQNEAQ (reference sequence). This CDR3 region has 13 residues. V lost 3 bases, J lost 0 bases, and 3 bases lay in between. CDR3 sequence: CASSFNSNQPQHF. The DNA of the CDR3 is TGTGCCAGCAGCTTTAATAGCAATCAGCCCCAGCATTTT.

This clonotype was found many times. The chain links TRBV2 to TRBJ2-7, with D perhaps matching TRBD2 (5 bases). Looked up from germline, CDR1 is SNHLY and CDR2 is FYNNEI. V lost 7 bases and J lost 4, with 8 bases in between. This CDR3 has 11 residues. Here the CDR3 DNA reads TGTGCCAGCAAACGAGGGTACGAGCAGTACTTC. Protein product: CASKRGYEQYF.

This clonotype was counted ten times or more. The J gene is TRBJ2-2, the V gene TRBV4-3; the D call may be TRBD1 or TRBD2 (6 bases each). Germline CDR1 reads LGHNA; CDR2 reads YSLEER. With 3 bases removed from V and 4 bases from J, the gap between germline ends came to 18 bases. The CDR3 is 17 amino acids. The CDR3 loop reads CASSQGPGAGGTGELFF. The DNA of the CDR3 is TGCGCCAGCAGCCAGGGGCCGGGGGCCGGGGGCACCGGGGAGCTGTTTTTT.

This clonotype was observed many times. J is TRBJ2-7 and V is TRBV11-2; D ambiguous. Germline CDR1 and CDR2: SGHAT and FQNNGV. The CDR3 loop spans 16 amino acids. The V and J ends lost 4 bases and 3 bases respectively, with 19 bases between them. The CDR3 DNA sequence: TGTGCCAGCAGCTCACCTCGACACGGGCGGATCTACGAGCAGTACTTC. It is translated as CASSSPRHGRIYEQYF.

This sequence joins TRBV5-1 and TRBJ2-1; TRBD1 matches at 11 bases. This CDR3 spans 19 amino acids. Unmatched junction bases numbered 8, after V lost 0 bases and J lost 0 bases. Germline lookup yields CDR1 SGHRS and CDR2 YFSETQ. CDR3 nucleotide sequence: TGCGCCAGCAGCTTGGTAGGACAGGGGGCCCAGAGCTCCTACAATGAGCAGTTCTTC. Residues: CASSLVGQGAQSSYNEQFF. Full variable domain (outside the CDR3, taken from reference TRBV5-1 and TRBJ2-1): KAGVTQTPRYLIKTRGQQVTLSCSPISGHRSVSWYQQTPGQGLQFLFEYFSETQRNKGNFPGRFSGRQFSNSRSEMNVSTLELGDSALYLCASSLVGQGAQSSYNEQFFGPGTRLTVL.

This clonotype was found many times. The chain uses TRBV20-1 and TRBJ1-5, with D maybe TRBD1 (5 bases). Germline assignment: CDR1 DFQATT and CDR2 SNEGSKA (reference sequence). The CDR3 runs 15 residues. V lost 3 bases, J lost 7 bases, and 19 bases lay in between. CDR3: CSASQTARREQPQHF. The CDR3 region has the DNA TGCAGTGCTAGTCAGACAGCCAGGCGGGAACAGCCCCAGCATTTT.

There are a few counts of this clonotype. This rearrangement joins TRBV11-2 to TRBJ2-4; D might be TRBD1 (6 bases). Germline CDR1 SGHAT, CDR2 FQNNGV. The CDR3 sequence is 13 residues long. V dropped 7 bases and J dropped 0 bases, with 7 bases sitting between them. The CDR3 loop reads CASTGEAKNIQYF. The DNA for the CDR3 is TGTGCCAGCACAGGGGAAGCCAAAAACATTCAGTACTTC. Together with reference TRBV11-2 and TRBJ2-4, the CDR3 gives the full variable domain: EAGVAQSPRYKIIEKRQSVAFWCNPISGHATLYWYQQILGQGPKLLIQFQNNGVVDDSQLPKDRFSAERLKGVDSTLKIQPAKLEDSAVYLCASTGEAKNIQYFGAGTRLSVL.

This clonotype has a count of ten or more. The CDR3 loop reads CSARIQDRGFYGYTF. CDR3 bases: TGCAGTGCTCGAATACAAGACAGGGGCTTTTATGGCTACACCTTC. J is TRBJ1-2 and V is TRBV20-1, with 8 bases fitting TRBD1. The J segment lost 5 bases and the V segment lost 5 bases, leaving 13 bases of the junction unmatched. Germline lookup yields CDR1 DFQATT and CDR2 SNEGSKA (reference sequence). The CDR3 contains 15 residues.